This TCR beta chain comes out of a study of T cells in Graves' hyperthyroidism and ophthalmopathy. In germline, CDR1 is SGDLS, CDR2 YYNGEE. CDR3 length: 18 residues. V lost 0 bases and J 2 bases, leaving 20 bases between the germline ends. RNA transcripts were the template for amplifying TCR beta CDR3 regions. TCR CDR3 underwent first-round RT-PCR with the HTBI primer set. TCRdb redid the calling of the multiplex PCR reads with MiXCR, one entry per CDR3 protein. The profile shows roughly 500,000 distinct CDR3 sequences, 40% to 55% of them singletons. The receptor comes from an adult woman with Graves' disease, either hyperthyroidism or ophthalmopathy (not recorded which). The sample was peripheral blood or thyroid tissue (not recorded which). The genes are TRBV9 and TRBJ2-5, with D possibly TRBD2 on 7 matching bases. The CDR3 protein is CASSVEWGGGHQQETQYF. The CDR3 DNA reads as TGTGCCAGCAGCGTAGAGTGGGGAGGGGGACACCAACAAGAGACCCAGTACTTC.